The 9 T cell receptor beta chains listed next were all sequenced from one sample in a study of T-cell reconstitution after alpha-beta-depleted transplantation in children. Unique molecular identifiers were incorporated during preparation of the TCRbeta library. TCRdb recomputed calls from the PCR reads with MiXCR, one row per CDR3 protein. The data show about 640,000 distinct CDR3 sequences, roughly 15% seen once. The specimen was PBMCs from the stem cell graft donor, collected from the stem cell graft. These receptors were taken from a human donor who donated a stem cell graft to a child with acute myeloid leukemia.

This clonotype was found many times. This chain connects TRBV4-3 to TRBJ1-1, with D maybe TRBD1 (5 bases). Germline lookup yields CDR1 LGHNA and CDR2 YSLEER. The V gene lost 3 bases and the J gene lost 3 bases, with 11 bases spanning the gap. CDR3 length: 14 residues. The CDR3 DNA is TGCGCCAGCAGCCATGGACAACAGGACACTGAAGCTTTCTTT. This codes for CASSHGQQDTEAFF.

Note on this clonotype: The junction and the germline gene differ at one end; a read error may be behind it. The chain couples TRBV28 to TRBJ1-2; possible D gene TRBD1, 5 bases. The CDR3 covers 12 residues. Germline CDR1 reads MDHEN; CDR2 reads SYDVKM. CDR3 loop: CASSLGVGAPQF. In nucleotides, the CDR3 is TGTGCCAGCAGTTTAGGAGTCGGGGCCCCGCAGTTC.

The gene calls are TRBV12-3 or TRBV12-4 and TRBJ2-3; possibly TRBD1 or TRBD2 for D (5 bases each). The CDR3 has 17 amino acids. The V end was cut by 6 bases, the J end by 1 base, with 20 bases between. CDR3 in amino acids: CASRTGTPTFRTDTQYF. CDR3 nucleotides: TGTGCCAGCAGAACTGGGACGCCGACCTTCCGCACAGATACGCAGTATTTT.

This clonotype showed up many times. The V gene is TRBV20-1, the J gene TRBJ1-6; 7 positions agree with TRBD1. The CDR3 loop spans 15 amino acids. The ends lost 6 bases at V and 7 bases at J; junction bases unmatched: 12. The germline V gene has CDR1 DFQATT and CDR2 SNEGSKA (reference sequence). CDR3 loop: CSAPKETGLNSPLHF. CDR3 DNA sequence: TGCAGTGCCCCTAAGGAGACAGGGTTAAATTCACCCCTCCACTTT.

About this clonotype: At one end, the junction sequence differs from germline, possibly due to a read error. The genes are TRBV6-5 and TRBJ2-2; possibly TRBD1 for D (5 bases). The CDR3 consists of 14 residues. Germline CDR1 reads MNHEY; CDR2 reads SVGAGI. CDR3 sequence reads: CASSSPGNAGELFF. The CDR3 DNA reads TGTGCCAGCAGTTCTCCAGGGAACGCCGGGGAGCTGTTTTTT.

This clonotype came up many times. The chain is built from TRBV12-3 or TRBV12-4 and TRBJ1-4, with TRBD1 as a possible D gene (5 bases). The ends were cut back, 5 bases at V and 3 bases at J, with 7 bases in the middle. CDR3 length: 13 residues. The CDR3, as DNA: TGTGCCAGCAGTCCGGGGCCTAATGAAAAACTGTTTTTT. Its protein product is CASSPGPNEKLFF.

The V call is TRBV10-1, the J call TRBJ1-5; maybe TRBD1 (6 bases). V lost 2 bases and J 6 bases, leaving 14 bases between the germline ends. CDR3 length: 15 residues. CDR1 is WNHNN and CDR2 is SYGVQD in the germline V gene (reference sequence). CDR3 nucleotides: TGCGCCAGCAGTGAGGGGGGGCAGGGCGGTCAGCCCCAGCATTTT. This translates into CASSEGGQGGQPQHF.

This clonotype was recorded at least ten times. The rearrangement joins TRBV7-2 to TRBJ1-1; D is undetermined. Germline V gene lookup returns CDR1 SGHTA and CDR2 FQGNSA. V lost 1 base, J lost 3 bases, and 12 bases lay in between. This CDR3 spans 15 amino acids. The CDR3 sequence: CASSLVGEIDTEAFF. The CDR3 DNA follows: TGTGCCAGCAGCTTAGTGGGAGAGATCGACACTGAAGCTTTCTTT.

Many counts were recorded for this clonotype. CDR3 loop: CASSDSSEAFF. The CDR3 DNA reads TGTGCCAGCAGTGACAGTTCTGAAGCTTTCTTT. This chain links TRBV6-1 with TRBJ1-1; no clear D gene. Trimming removed 3 bases at V and 6 bases at J, with 5 bases between. This CDR3 region has 11 residues. Germline CDR1 is MNHNS and CDR2 is SASEGT.